The 8 T cell receptor beta chains below all came from one sample that was sequenced in a study of siplizumab effects on memory and regulatory T cells. Measured with immunoSEQ multiplex PCR; TCRdb has only the in-frame clones, and not every one. The sample yields over 80,000 clones, 85% to 95% seen once. Sequencing was carried out using non-Treg CD4+ T cells sorted from blood. Source of these receptors: a human donor in good health.

The V gene is TRBV19, the J gene TRBJ2-7, with 10 bases that match TRBD1. Germline V gene lookup returns CDR1 LNHDA and CDR2 SQIVND (reference sequence). This CDR3 region has 16 residues. The junction had 13 bases not matched to a gene; V was cut back by 8 bases and J by 3 bases. DNA of the CDR3: TGTGCCAGTCGAGAGGACAGGGGGAAGGGAAACTACGAGCAGTACTTC. This sequence encodes CASREDRGKGNYEQYF.

As for this clone: Other nucleotide sequences from this sample produce the same CDR3. The rearrangement joins TRBV25-1 to TRBJ1-1; no clear D. CDR3 length: 13 amino acids. V was trimmed by 4 bases and J by 7 bases, leaving 13 bases between them. Germline CDR1 and CDR2: MGHDK and SYGVNS. The CDR3 here is CASSGRSSHEAFF. The CDR3 nucleotides read TGTGCCAGCAGTGGCCGGTCCTCTCATGAAGCTTTCTTT.

The chain uses TRBV9 and TRBJ2-4; D remains unclear. The V end lost 4 bases, the J end lost 8 bases, and 16 bases lay between the germline ends. The CDR3 has 14 residues. The germline V gene has CDR1 SGDLS and CDR2 YYNGEE. DNA of the CDR3: TGTGCCAGCAGCTTCAAGAGCCTGAATGACATTCAGTACTTC. Residues: CASSFKSLNDIQYF.

The rearrangement links TRBV7-2 to TRBJ2-5, with TRBD2 matching over 7 bases. The CDR3 runs to 15 residues. Germline assignment: CDR1 SGHTA and CDR2 FQGNSA. Trimming removed 5 bases from V and 2 bases from J; junction bases left unmatched: 8. The CDR3, as DNA: TGTGCCAGCAGCAAAGGACTAGTGATGCAAGAGACCCAGTACTTC. It is translated as CASSKGLVMQETQYF.

V is TRBV30 and J is TRBJ2-5, with 7 bases lining up with TRBD1. The ends lost 4 bases at V and 5 bases at J; junction bases unmatched: 13. CDR3 size: 15 residues. The germline gives CDR1 GTSNPN, CDR2 SVGIG (reference sequence). This chain's CDR3 is CAWIETGLARETQYF. For the CDR3, the DNA is TGTGCCTGGATCGAGACAGGGTTAGCCAGGGAGACCCAGTACTTC.

The chain has TRBV28 and TRBJ2-7; D may be TRBD2 (6 bases). Trimming pared 4 bases from V and 12 bases from J, leaving 19 bases between. The CDR3 length is 13 residues. The germline gives CDR1 MDHEN, CDR2 SYDVKM. Here the CDR3 reads CASSSRLSGVWYF. CDR3 DNA sequence: TGTGCCAGCAGTTCCCGGTTGTCGGGGGTTTGGTACTTC.

This rearrangement joins TRBV6-1 to TRBJ1-4; a weak D match, TRBD1 (5 bases). V was trimmed by 5 bases and J by 4 bases, leaving 14 bases between them. Germline V gene sequence: CDR1 MNHNS, CDR2 SASEGT. This CDR3 has 15 amino acids. This CDR3 reads CASSLLQGLNEKLFF. As DNA, the CDR3 is TGTGCCAGCAGTTTACTTCAGGGACTTAATGAAAAACTGTTTTTT.

This chain links TRBV7-2 with TRBJ2-1; D unclear. The CDR3 covers 15 residues. Trimming removed 5 bases from V and 0 bases from J, with 11 bases in between. CDR1 is SGHTA, CDR2 FQGNSA, per germline. DNA of the CDR3: TGTGCCAGCAGCGAAGACTTCTTCTCCTACAATGAGCAGTTCTTC. Translation gives CASSEDFFSYNEQFF.